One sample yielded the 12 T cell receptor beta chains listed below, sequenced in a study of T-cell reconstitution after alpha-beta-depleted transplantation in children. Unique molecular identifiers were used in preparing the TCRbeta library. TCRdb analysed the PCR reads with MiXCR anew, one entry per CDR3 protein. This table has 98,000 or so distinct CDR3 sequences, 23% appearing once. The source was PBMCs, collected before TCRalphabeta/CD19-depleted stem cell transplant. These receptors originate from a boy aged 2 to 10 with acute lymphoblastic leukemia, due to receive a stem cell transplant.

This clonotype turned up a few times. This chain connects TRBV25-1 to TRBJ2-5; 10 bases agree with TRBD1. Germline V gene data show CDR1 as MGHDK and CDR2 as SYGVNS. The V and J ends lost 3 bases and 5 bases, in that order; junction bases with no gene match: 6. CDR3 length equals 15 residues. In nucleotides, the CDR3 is TGTGCCAGCAGTGAGCGACAGGGGGCGCGGGAGACCCAGTACTTC. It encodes CASSERQGARETQYF.

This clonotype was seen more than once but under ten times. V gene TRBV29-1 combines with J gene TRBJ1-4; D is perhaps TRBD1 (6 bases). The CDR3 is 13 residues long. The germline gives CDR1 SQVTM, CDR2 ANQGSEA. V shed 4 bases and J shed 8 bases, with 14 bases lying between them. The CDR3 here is CSVGRGGEEKLFF. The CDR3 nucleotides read TGCAGCGTTGGCAGGGGAGGAGAAGAAAAACTGTTTTTT.

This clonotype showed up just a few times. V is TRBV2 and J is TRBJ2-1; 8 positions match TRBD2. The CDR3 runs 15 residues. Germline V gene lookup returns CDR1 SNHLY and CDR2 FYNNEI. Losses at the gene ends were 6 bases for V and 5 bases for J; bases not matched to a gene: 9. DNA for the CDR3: TGTGCCAGCAGAGGGAGCGGGAGAGGCCACAATGAGCAGTTCTTC. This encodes CASRGSGRGHNEQFF.

This CDR3 is CSVLTRTRRLNYGYTF. The CDR3 nucleotides are TGCAGCGTCCTAACCCGGACCCGCAGACTCAACTATGGCTACACCTTC. The chain couples TRBV29-1 to TRBJ1-2; D remains unclear. Trimming removed 6 bases at V and 2 bases at J, with 22 bases between. CDR1 and CDR2 (germline): SQVTM, ANQGSEA. This CDR3 is built from 16 residues. Filled out from reference TRBV29-1 and TRBJ1-2, the complete variable domain reads SAVISQKPSRDICQRGTSLTIQCQVDSQVTMMFWYRQQPGQSLTLIATANQGSEATYESGFVIDKFPISRPNLTFSTLTVSNMSPEDSSIYLCSVLTRTRRLNYGYTFGSGTRLTVV.

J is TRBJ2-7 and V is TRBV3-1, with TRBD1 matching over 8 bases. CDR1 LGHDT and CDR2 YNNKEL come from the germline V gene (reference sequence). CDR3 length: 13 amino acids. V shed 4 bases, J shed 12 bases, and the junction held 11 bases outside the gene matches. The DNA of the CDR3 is TGTGCCAGCAGCCTACCGGGACAGGCTCGTCCGTACTTC. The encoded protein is CASSLPGQARPYF.

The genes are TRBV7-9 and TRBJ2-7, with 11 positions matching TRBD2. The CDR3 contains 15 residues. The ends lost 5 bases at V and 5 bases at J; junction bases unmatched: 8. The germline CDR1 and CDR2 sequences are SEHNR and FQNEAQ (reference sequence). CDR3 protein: CASSPRLAGWDEQYF. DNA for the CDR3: TGTGCCAGCAGCCCCCGACTAGCGGGATGGGACGAGCAGTACTTC.

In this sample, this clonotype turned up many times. The DNA for the CDR3 is TGTGCCAGCAGTGAAGGTGGGGACAGGAACACCGGGGAGCTGTTTTTT. Its protein product is CASSEGGDRNTGELFF. The chain joins TRBV6-4 to TRBJ2-2; TRBD1 matches 7 bases. Germline loops: CDR1 MRHNA, CDR2 SNTAGT. The CDR3 loop spans 16 amino acids. Trimming cost V 3 bases and J 1 base; bases outside gene matches: 5.

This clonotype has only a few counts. CDR3 coding DNA: TGTGCCAGCGGGAGGAGGGACTATGGCTACACCTTC. This gives the protein CASGRRDYGYTF. The chain has TRBV12-3 or TRBV12-4 and TRBJ1-2; D call uncertain. The V end lost 8 bases, the J end lost 3 bases, and 10 bases lay between the germline ends. This CDR3 region has 12 residues.

In DNA, the CDR3 is TGTGCCAGCAGTTTACCGGCCTTCGGCGGCTACACCTTC. This encodes CASSLPAFGGYTF. The genes are TRBV28 and TRBJ1-2; D gene unclear. V lost 2 bases and J 8 bases, leaving 12 bases between the germline ends. Germline CDR1 is MDHEN and CDR2 is SYDVKM. The length of the CDR3 is 13 residues.

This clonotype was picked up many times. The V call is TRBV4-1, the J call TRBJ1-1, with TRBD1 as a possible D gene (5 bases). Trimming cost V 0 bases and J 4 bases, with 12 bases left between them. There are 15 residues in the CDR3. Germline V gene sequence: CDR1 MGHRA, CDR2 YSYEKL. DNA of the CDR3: TGCGCCAGCAGCCAAGAATCACAGGTTGGCACTGAAGCTTTCTTT. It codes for CASSQESQVGTEAFF.

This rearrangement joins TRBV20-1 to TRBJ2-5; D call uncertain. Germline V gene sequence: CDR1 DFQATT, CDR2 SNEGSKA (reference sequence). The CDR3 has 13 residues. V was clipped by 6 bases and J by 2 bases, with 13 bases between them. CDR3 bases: TGCAGTGCCCACGCTTCCGGGCAAGAGACCCAGTACTTC. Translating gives CSAHASGQETQYF.

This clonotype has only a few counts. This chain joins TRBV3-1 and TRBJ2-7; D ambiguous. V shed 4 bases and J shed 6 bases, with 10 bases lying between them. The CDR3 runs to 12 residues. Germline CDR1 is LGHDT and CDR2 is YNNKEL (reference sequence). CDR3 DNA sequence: TGTGCCAGCAGCCTCATGTACGCCGAGCAGTACTTC. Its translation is CASSLMYAEQYF.